Listed below are T cell receptor beta chains from one sample, sequenced in a study of T cell responses to AZD1222 COVID-19 vaccine. Sequencing was performed with immunoSEQ multiplex PCR; in TCRdb, only in-frame clones are kept and a portion is missing. There are roughly 150,000 clones in the sample; roughly 89% occur only once, and about 1.6% lies in the top ten. The sequences come from peripheral blood, collected on day 0 of AZD1222 vaccination. The source of these receptors is an adult in good health. The CDR3 runs from the conserved cysteine through the conserved F or W. A D gene is named only where the DNA matches it firmly. The listing skips clone size in some rows; elsewhere it reads once, few, many or a size class.

clone size: -
D gene: -
V gene: TRBV27
CDR3 length: 13
J gene: TRBJ1-3
CDR3 protein: CASSRANGNTIYF
CDR3 DNA: TGTGCCAGCAGCCGGGCAAATGGAAACACCATATATTTT

clone size: -
D gene: -
V gene: TRBV6-5
CDR3 length: 14
J gene: TRBJ2-5
CDR3 protein: CASHKGGFGETQYF
CDR3 DNA: TGTGCCAGCCACAAAGGGGGGTTCGGAGAGACCCAGTACTTC

clone size: -
D gene: TRBD1
V gene: TRBV6-1
CDR3 length: 19
J gene: TRBJ1-2
CDR3 protein: CASSDPRWDRGRGLYGYTF
CDR3 DNA: TGTGCCAGCAGTGACCCCAGGTGGGACAGGGGGCGCGGGCTCTATGGCTACACCTTC

clone size: -
D gene: TRBD1
V gene: TRBV27
CDR3 length: 17
J gene: TRBJ2-1
CDR3 protein: CASSLRPDRVLYNEQFF
CDR3 DNA: TGTGCCAGCAGTCTACGCCCGGACAGGGTTTTATACAATGAGCAGTTCTTC

clone size: -
D gene: -
V gene: TRBV20-1
CDR3 length: 11
J gene: TRBJ1-1
CDR3 protein: CSPILDRRYFF
CDR3 DNA: TGCAGTCCAATCCTTGACAGGAGGTATTTCTTT

clone size: -
D gene: -
V gene: TRBV7-8
CDR3 length: 15
J gene: TRBJ2-7
CDR3 protein: CASSYVKRGIYEQYF
CDR3 DNA: TGTGCCAGCAGTTACGTGAAAAGAGGTATCTACGAGCAGTACTTC

clone size: once
D gene: -
V gene: TRBV7-4
CDR3 length: 13
J gene: TRBJ1-2
CDR3 protein: CASRLQTNYGYTF
CDR3 DNA: TGTGCCAGCAGGCTACAGACGAACTATGGCTACACCTTC

clone size: -
D gene: -
V gene: TRBV11-2
CDR3 length: 13
J gene: TRBJ1-1
CDR3 protein: CASSRTGLTEAFF
CDR3 DNA: TGTGCCAGCAGCAGGACGGGGCTCACTGAAGCTTTCTTT

clone size: -
D gene: -
V gene: TRBV6-5
CDR3 length: 14
J gene: TRBJ1-2
CDR3 protein: CASSYYPPTDGYTF
CDR3 DNA: TGTGCCAGCAGTTACTATCCCCCGACGGATGGCTACACCTTC

clone size: -
D gene: -
V gene: TRBV6-2/TRBV6-3
CDR3 length: 13
J gene: TRBJ1-1
CDR3 protein: CASSFAGVTEAFF
CDR3 DNA: TGTGCCAGCAGTTTTGCAGGGGTAACTGAAGCTTTCTTT

clone size: -
D gene: -
V gene: TRBV6-5
CDR3 length: 15
J gene: TRBJ1-2
CDR3 protein: CASSYQPGIDYGYTF
CDR3 DNA: TGTGCCAGCAGTTACCAACCGGGAATCGACTATGGCTACACCTTC

clone size: -
D gene: -
V gene: TRBV3-1/TRBV3-2
CDR3 length: 12
J gene: TRBJ1-6
CDR3 protein: CASSHRVSPLHF
CDR3 DNA: TGTGCCAGCAGCCACAGGGTGTCACCCCTCCACTTT

clone size: -
D gene: -
V gene: TRBV27
CDR3 length: 15
J gene: TRBJ1-5
CDR3 protein: CANWSPQGPNQPQHF
CDR3 DNA: TGTGCCAATTGGTCCCCTCAGGGCCCTAATCAGCCCCAGCATTTT

clone size: -
D gene: -
V gene: TRBV2
CDR3 length: 12
J gene: TRBJ1-5
CDR3 protein: CASRGSSQPQHF
CDR3 DNA: TGTGCCAGCAGGGGTTCCAGTCAGCCCCAGCATTTT

clone size: -
D gene: -
V gene: TRBV5-1
CDR3 length: 14
J gene: TRBJ2-2
CDR3 protein: CASQTGGFAGELFF
CDR3 DNA: TGCGCCAGCCAGACAGGAGGTTTCGCCGGGGAGCTGTTTTTT